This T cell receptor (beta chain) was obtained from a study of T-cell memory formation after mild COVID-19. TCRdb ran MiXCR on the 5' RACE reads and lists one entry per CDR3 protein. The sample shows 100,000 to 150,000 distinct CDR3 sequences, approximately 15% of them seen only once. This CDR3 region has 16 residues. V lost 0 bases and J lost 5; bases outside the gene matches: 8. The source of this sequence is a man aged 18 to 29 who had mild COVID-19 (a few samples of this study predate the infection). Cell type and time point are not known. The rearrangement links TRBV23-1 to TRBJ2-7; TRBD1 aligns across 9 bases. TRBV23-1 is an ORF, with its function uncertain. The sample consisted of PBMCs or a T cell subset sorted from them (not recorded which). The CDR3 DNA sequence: TGCGCCAGCAGTCAATCTACATACCGGGACAGGGACGAGCAGTACGTC. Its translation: CASSQSTYRDRDEQYV.